The sequence of this T cell receptor (beta chain) was determined in a study of early T cells in non-severe SARS-CoV-2 infection. TCRdb re-derived calls from the 5' RACE reads in MiXCR, one entry per CDR3 protein. The sample includes some 60,000 distinct CDR3 sequences, around 9.3% of them seen just once. CDR3 length: 16 residues. Germline values: CDR1 SGHDT, CDR2 YYEEEE. Deletions cut 1 base from V and 4 bases from J, with 15 bases between. Sequencing used whole blood. The chain uses TRBV5-6 and TRBJ2-1; weak D call: TRBD2 (5 bases). This TCR derives from an adult who was a healthcare worker with PCR-confirmed SARS-CoV-2 infection or an uninfected control (not recorded which). CDR3 coding DNA: TGTGCCAGCAGCTTGATTTTGGGAGACTCTTACAATGAGCAGTTCTTC. Translated: CASSLILGDSYNEQFF.